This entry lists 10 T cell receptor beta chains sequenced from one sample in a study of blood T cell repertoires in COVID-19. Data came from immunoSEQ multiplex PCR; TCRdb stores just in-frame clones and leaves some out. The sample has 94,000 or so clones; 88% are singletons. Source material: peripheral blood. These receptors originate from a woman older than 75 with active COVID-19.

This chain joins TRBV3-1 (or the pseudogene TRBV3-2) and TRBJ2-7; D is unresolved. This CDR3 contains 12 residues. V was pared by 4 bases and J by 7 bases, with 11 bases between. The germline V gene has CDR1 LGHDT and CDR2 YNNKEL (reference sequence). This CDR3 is CASSLTEKEQYF. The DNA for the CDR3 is TGTGCCAGCAGCCTGACGGAGAAGGAGCAGTACTTC.

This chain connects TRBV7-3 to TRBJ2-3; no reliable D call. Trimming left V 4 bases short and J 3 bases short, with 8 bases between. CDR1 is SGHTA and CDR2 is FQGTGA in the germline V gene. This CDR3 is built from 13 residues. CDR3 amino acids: CASSSTRTDTQYF. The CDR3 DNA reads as TGTGCCAGCAGCTCGACTCGTACAGATACGCAGTATTTT.

The CDR3 nucleotides read TGTGCCACCTACCTCCGGGGGGGGGCCACTGAAGCTTTCTTT. Translation gives CATYLRGGATEAFF. The V gene is TRBV6-5, the J gene TRBJ1-1; the D gene is possibly TRBD1 (6 bases). Trimming shortened V by 10 bases and J by 4 bases, and 19 bases separated the two germline ends. The CDR3 extends over 14 amino acids. Looked up from germline, CDR1 is MNHEY and CDR2 is SVGAGI.

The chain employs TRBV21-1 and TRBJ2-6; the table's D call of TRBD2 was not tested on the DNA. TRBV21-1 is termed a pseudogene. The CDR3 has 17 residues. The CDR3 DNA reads TGTGCCAGCACTGCCTCCGAGAACCAACCCGGGGCCAACGTCCTGACTTTC. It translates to CASTASENQPGANVLTF.

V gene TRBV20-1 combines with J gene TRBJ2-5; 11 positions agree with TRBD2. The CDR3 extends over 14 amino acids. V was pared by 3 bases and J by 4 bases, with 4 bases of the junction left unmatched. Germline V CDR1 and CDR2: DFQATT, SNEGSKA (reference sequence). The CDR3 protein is CSASSLAGGETQYF. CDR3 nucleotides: TGCAGTGCTAGTAGTCTAGCGGGGGGAGAGACCCAGTACTTC.

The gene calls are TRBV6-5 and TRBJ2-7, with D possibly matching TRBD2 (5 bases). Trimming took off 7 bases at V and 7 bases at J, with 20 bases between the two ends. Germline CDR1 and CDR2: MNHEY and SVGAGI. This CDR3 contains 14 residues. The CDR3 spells CASTGSQMLGEQYF. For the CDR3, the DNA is TGTGCCAGCACGGGGTCGCAGATGTTAGGTGAGCAGTACTTC.

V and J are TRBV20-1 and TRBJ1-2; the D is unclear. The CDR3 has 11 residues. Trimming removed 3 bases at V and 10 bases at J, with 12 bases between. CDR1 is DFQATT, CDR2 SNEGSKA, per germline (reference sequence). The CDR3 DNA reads TGCAGTGCTAGTGACGGGCGGGTCTACACCTTC. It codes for CSASDGRVYTF.

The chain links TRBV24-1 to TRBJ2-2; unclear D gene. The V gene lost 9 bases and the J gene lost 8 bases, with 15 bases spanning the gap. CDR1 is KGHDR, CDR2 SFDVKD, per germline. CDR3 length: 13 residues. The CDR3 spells CATLGLKEGELFF. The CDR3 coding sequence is TGTGCCACCCTAGGCCTTAAGGAAGGGGAGCTGTTTTTT.

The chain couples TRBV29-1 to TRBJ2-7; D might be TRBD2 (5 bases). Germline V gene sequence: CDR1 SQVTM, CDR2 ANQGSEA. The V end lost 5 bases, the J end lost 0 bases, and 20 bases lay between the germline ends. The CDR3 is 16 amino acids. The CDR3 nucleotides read TGCAGCGTTCGCGTAGTGAAGGGAGTATCCTCCTACGAGCAGTACTTC. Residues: CSVRVVKGVSSYEQYF.

CDR3 DNA sequence: TGTGCCAGTAGTACACAGGGTTTTGGAAACACCATATATTTT. Translation gives CASSTQGFGNTIYF. This chain links TRBV19 with TRBJ1-3; D might be TRBD1 (6 bases). Germline V gene lookup returns CDR1 LNHDA and CDR2 SQIVND (reference sequence). There are 14 residues in the CDR3. Between the trimmed V and J ends, which lost 4 bases and 3 bases, there was a span of 10 bases.